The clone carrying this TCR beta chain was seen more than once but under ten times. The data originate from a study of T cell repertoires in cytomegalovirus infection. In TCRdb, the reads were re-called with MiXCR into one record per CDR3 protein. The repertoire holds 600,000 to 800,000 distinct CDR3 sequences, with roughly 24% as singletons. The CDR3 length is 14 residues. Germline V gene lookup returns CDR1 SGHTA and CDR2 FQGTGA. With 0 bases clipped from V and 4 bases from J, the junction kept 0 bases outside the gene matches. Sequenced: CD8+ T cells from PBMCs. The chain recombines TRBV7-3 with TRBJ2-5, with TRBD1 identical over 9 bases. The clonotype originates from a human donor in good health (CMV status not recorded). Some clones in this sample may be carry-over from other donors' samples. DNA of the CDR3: TGTGCCAGCAGCTTAACGGACAGGGGAGAGACCCAGTACTTC. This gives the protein CASSLTDRGETQYF.